The next 8 T cell receptor beta chains were all read from a single sample in a study of blood T cell repertoires in COVID-19. TCRdb's copy holds only in-frame clones and misses some; the assay was immunoSEQ multiplex PCR. The sample carries 100,000 to 150,000 clones, roughly four fifths recorded once. The sample consisted of peripheral blood. These receptor sequences come from a man of 80 years or more with COVID-19, enrolled during active disease.

V gene TRBV4-2 combines with J gene TRBJ2-3; TRBD2 is a possible D gene (6 bases). V was pared by 1 base and J by 2 bases, with 19 bases between. The germline gives CDR1 LGHNA, CDR2 YNFKEQ. This CDR3 comprises 18 residues. In DNA form, the CDR3 reads TGTGCCAGCAGCCAAGGAAGAGCGGGCCGTTTGCCCACAGATACGCAGTATTTT. This translates into CASSQGRAGRLPTDTQYF.

The chain carries TRBV6-5 and TRBJ1-5; no firm D call. CDR1 and CDR2 from the germline V gene are MNHEY and SVGAGI. The CDR3 consists of 15 residues. V dropped 6 bases and J dropped 2 bases, with 14 bases sitting between them. The CDR3 sequence: CASSRLGERNQPQHF. The CDR3 DNA reads TGTGCCAGCAGCAGACTTGGGGAGCGCAATCAGCCCCAGCATTTT.

The chain is built from TRBV5-4 and TRBJ1-3, with D uncertain. Between the trimmed V and J ends, which lost 0 bases and 0 bases, there was a span of 10 bases. The CDR3 has 16 amino acids. Germline loops: CDR1 SGHNT, CDR2 YYREEE (reference sequence). Here the CDR3 DNA reads TGTGCCAGCAGCTTGGCCTCAGATCGCTCTGGAAACACCATATATTTT. Translated: CASSLASDRSGNTIYF.

V is TRBV7-3 and J is TRBJ2-3; weak D call: TRBD2 (5 bases). V was shortened by 6 bases and J by 0 bases, with 13 bases between the two germline ends. CDR3 size: 15 residues. CDR1 is SGHTA, CDR2 FQGTGA, per germline. The CDR3 reads CASSPRGFSTDTQYF. DNA of the CDR3: TGTGCCAGCAGTCCTCGGGGTTTTAGCACAGATACGCAGTATTTT. The full variable domain, with the rest looked up from reference TRBV7-3 and TRBJ2-3, is GAGVSQTPSNKVTEKGKYVELRCDPISGHTALYWYRQSLGQGPEFLIYFQGTGAADDSGLPNDRFFAVRPEGSVSTLKIQRTERGDSAVYLCASSPRGFSTDTQYFGPGTRLTVL.

The chain is built from TRBV5-1 and TRBJ1-2, with a weak D call TRBD1 (6 bases). CDR1 and CDR2 from the germline V gene are SGHRS and YFSETQ. The CDR3 totals 14 residues. V was clipped by 4 bases and J by 3 bases, with 13 bases between them. The CDR3 region is CASSRSGQDYGYTF. The CDR3 nucleotides are TGCGCCAGCAGCCGTTCGGGACAAGACTATGGCTACACCTTC.

This clone qualifies as medium-sized. This chain connects TRBV19 to TRBJ1-5; the match to TRBD1 covers 8 bases. This CDR3 spans 18 amino acids. Germline V gene sequence: CDR1 LNHDA, CDR2 SQIVND (reference sequence). J was trimmed by 0 bases and V by 7 bases; bases with no gene match: 14. The DNA for the CDR3 is TGTGCCAGTACCGCCGGGGACAGGCTGCCCCGTAGCAATCAGCCCCAGCATTTT. It encodes CASTAGDRLPRSNQPQHF.

The chain links TRBV18 to TRBJ1-5, with TRBD1 matching 7 bases. Per germline, CDR1 KGHSH and CDR2 LQKENI. Trimming removed 3 bases from V and 3 bases from J; junction bases left unmatched: 5. CDR3 size: 15 residues. This CDR3 reads CASSPVTGINQPQHF. The CDR3 coding sequence is TGTGCCAGCTCACCCGTGACAGGGATCAATCAGCCCCAGCATTTT.

The CDR3 sequence is CASSSPDRASILRGVQYF. DNA for the CDR3: TGTGCCAGCAGTTCCCCTGACAGGGCTTCGATCCTTCGAGGGGTCCAGTACTTC. V is TRBV25-1 and J is TRBJ2-5; 7 bases fit TRBD1. CDR3 length: 18 amino acids. The V and J ends lost 5 bases and 10 bases, in that order; junction bases with no gene match: 25. CDR1 and CDR2 from the germline V gene are MGHDK and SYGVNS. Full variable domain (outside the CDR3, taken from reference TRBV25-1 and TRBJ2-5): EADIYQTPRYLVIGTGKKITLECSQTMGHDKMYWYQQDPGMELHLIHYSYGVNSTEKGDLSSESTVSRIRTEHFPLTLESARPSHTSQYLCASSSPDRASILRGVQYFGPGTRLLVL.